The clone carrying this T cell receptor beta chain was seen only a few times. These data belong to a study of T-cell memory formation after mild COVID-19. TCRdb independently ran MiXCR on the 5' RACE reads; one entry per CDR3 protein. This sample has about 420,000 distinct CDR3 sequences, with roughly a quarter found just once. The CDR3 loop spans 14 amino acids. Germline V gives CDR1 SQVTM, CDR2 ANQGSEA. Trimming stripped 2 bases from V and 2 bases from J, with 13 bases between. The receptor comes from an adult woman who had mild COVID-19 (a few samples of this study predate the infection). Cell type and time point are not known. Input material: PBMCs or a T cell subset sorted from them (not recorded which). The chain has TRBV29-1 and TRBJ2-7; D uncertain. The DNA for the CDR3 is TGCAGCGTTGAAAGTGAGGACCAAGCCTACGAGCAGTACTTC. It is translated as CSVESEDQAYEQYF.